The sequence of this T cell receptor (beta chain) was determined in a study of radiation and T cells in renal cell carcinoma. The overall study: Nephrectomy followed 15 Gy stereotactic body radiation by 4 weeks.

Time point described: blood 2 weeks post-SBRT. Described treatment: 15 Gy SBRT to primary tumor, nephrectomy 4 weeks later. Data came from immunoSEQ multiplex PCR; TCRdb stores just in-frame clones and leaves some out. The sample consists of some 150,000 clones, roughly 87% of them appearing once. The CDR3 runs 13 residues. The V end was cut by 2 bases, the J end by 15 bases, with 17 bases between. Germline CDR1 SGHNT, CDR2 YENEEA. The rearrangement uses TRBV11-3 and TRBJ2-1; D is unresolved. This material consisted of blood, taken from a patient whose treatment included radiotherapy and nephrectomy. This sequence originates from a woman between 50 and 59 years old with renal cell carcinoma. The CDR3 DNA follows: TGTGCCAGCAGCTTAACGAGTACGTCTCGGAGGTTCTTC. It is translated as CASSLTSTSRRFF.